The present T cell receptor beta chain was sequenced within a study of sequential checkpoint blockade in melanoma. The overall study: Patients were randomized 1:1 to nivolumab-then-ipilimumab or ipilimumab-then-nivolumab first-line.

Sequencing used immunoSEQ multiplex PCR; TCRdb keeps in-frame clones, though not all of them. Counted here are 15,000 to 20,000 clones, 26% occurring once; the ten biggest clones make up 6.5% to 9%. Treatment given: randomized to nivolumab then ipilimumab (arm A) or the reverse (arm B). The receptor comes from a human donor with melanoma. The specimen was tumor tissue (inferred from file names), collected from a patient given nivolumab and ipilimumab in sequence.

The CDR3 sequence: CASSTTGGGSYEQYF. The CDR3 nucleotides read TGTGCCAGTAGTACCACGGGCGGGGGCTCCTACGAGCAGTACTTC. V gene TRBV19 combines with J gene TRBJ2-7; TRBD2 aligns across 7 bases. V lost 4 bases, J lost 0 bases, and 6 bases stayed unmatched. Germline lookup yields CDR1 LNHDA and CDR2 SQIVND (reference sequence). This CDR3 comprises 15 residues.